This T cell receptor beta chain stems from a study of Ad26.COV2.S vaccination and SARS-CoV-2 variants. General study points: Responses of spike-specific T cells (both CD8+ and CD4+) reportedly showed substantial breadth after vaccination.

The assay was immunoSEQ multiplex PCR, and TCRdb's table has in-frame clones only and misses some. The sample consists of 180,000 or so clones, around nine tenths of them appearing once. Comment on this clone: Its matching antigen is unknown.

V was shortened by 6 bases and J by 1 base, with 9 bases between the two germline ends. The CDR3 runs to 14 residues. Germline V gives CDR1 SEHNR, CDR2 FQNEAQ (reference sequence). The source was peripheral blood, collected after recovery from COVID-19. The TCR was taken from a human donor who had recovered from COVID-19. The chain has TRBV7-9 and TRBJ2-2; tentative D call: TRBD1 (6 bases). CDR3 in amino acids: CASRGTMNTGELFF. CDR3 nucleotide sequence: TGTGCCAGCAGAGGGACAATGAACACCGGGGAGCTGTTTTTT.